The 18 T cell receptor beta chains below were found in one sample sequenced in a study of T cell responses to AZD1222 COVID-19 vaccine. Measured with immunoSEQ multiplex PCR; TCRdb has only the in-frame clones, and not every one. The table lists roughly 140,000 clones, just over 90% of them singletons. Sequences were derived from peripheral blood, sampled on day 0 of MenACWY control vaccination. These receptors were taken from an adult in good health.

The gene calls are TRBV19 and TRBJ1-5, with D possibly TRBD1 on 5 matching bases. Germline V gene data show CDR1 as LNHDA and CDR2 as SQIVND (reference sequence). V was trimmed by 1 base and J by 3 bases, leaving 13 bases between them. The length of the CDR3 is 16 residues. The CDR3 protein is CASSIATGLLNQPQHF. CDR3 in DNA: TGTGCCAGTAGTATAGCCACGGGACTGCTCAATCAGCCCCAGCATTTT.

As to this clone: Sequence at one end of the junction differs from germline and may be a read error. The V call is TRBV7-7, the J call TRBJ2-6, with 11 bases fitting TRBD1. Germline V gene sequence: CDR1 SSHAT, CDR2 FNYEAQ (reference sequence). CDR3 size: 19 residues. CDR3 sequence (DNA): TGTGCTAGCAGCTTAGCGGTCGTGGGACAGGGGGCTGGGGCCAACGTCCTGACTTTC. This translates into CASSLAVVGQGAGANVLTF.

V usage is TRBV7-8 and J usage is TRBJ2-7; D is perhaps TRBD2 (5 bases). The CDR3 has 15 residues. Trimming left V 2 bases short and J 4 bases short, with 15 bases between. Germline-derived CDR1 and CDR2 are SGHVS and FQNEAQ. CDR3 DNA sequence: TGTGCCAGCAGCTTAAGGGAGTTCCCCTCTTACGAGCAGTACTTC. Residues: CASSLREFPSYEQYF.

CDR3 in amino acids: CASSVEYGYTF. The DNA of the CDR3 is TGTGCCAGCAGCGTAGAGTATGGCTACACCTTC. This chain uses TRBV2 with TRBJ1-2; no clear D gene. V lost 6 bases, J lost 5 bases, and 7 bases lay in between. The germline V gene encodes CDR1 SNHLY and CDR2 FYNNEI. This CDR3 contains 11 residues.

The chain's CDR3 is CASSLTGAYNEQFF. The CDR3, as DNA: TGTGCCAGCAGCCTCACAGGGGCCTACAATGAGCAGTTCTTC. The chain employs TRBV5-4 and TRBJ2-1, with 7 bases lining up with TRBD1. Germline values: CDR1 SGHNT, CDR2 YYREEE (reference sequence). After removal of 4 bases from V and 2 bases from J, the junction contained 3 bases not matched to a gene. The CDR3 consists of 14 residues.

This rearrangement joins TRBV2 to TRBJ2-4; D perhaps matches TRBD2 (6 bases). Germline loops: CDR1 SNHLY, CDR2 FYNNEI. This CDR3 is built from 15 residues. V lost 8 bases and J 0 bases, leaving 14 bases between the germline ends. CDR3 bases: TGTGCCAGCTCCGACGCGGGGCTAGCCAAAAACATTCAGTACTTC. Its translation: CASSDAGLAKNIQYF.

The chain couples TRBV10-3 to TRBJ1-2; the match to TRBD1 covers 9 bases. The CDR3 loop spans 16 amino acids. Germline CDR1 reads ENHRY; CDR2 reads SYGVKD. V trimming: 4 bases; J trimming: 4 bases; junction bases outside the gene matches: 10. Written as DNA, the CDR3 is TGTGCCATCAGTGGGGAACCGGGACAGGGACTCTATGGCTACACCTTC. It yields the protein CAISGEPGQGLYGYTF.

The chain is built from TRBV29-1 and TRBJ2-7; TRBD1 aligns across 8 bases. Trimming removed 2 bases from V and 5 bases from J; junction bases left unmatched: 5. CDR3 length: 13 residues. Germline V CDR1 and CDR2: SQVTM, ANQGSEA. Here the CDR3 reads CSVETTGGNEQYF. The DNA of the CDR3 is TGCAGCGTTGAAACAACAGGGGGTAACGAGCAGTACTTC.

V usage is TRBV29-1 and J usage is TRBJ2-1; 8 nucleotides line up with TRBD2. Germline CDR1 and CDR2: SQVTM and ANQGSEA. V lost 4 bases and J lost 5; bases outside the gene matches: 4. This CDR3 is built from 13 residues. The CDR3 loop reads CSVAYSGNNEQFF. As DNA, the CDR3 is TGCAGCGTTGCCTATAGCGGGAACAATGAGCAGTTCTTC.

V is TRBV28 and J is TRBJ2-7; 14 bases map to TRBD2. Germline CDR1 and CDR2: MDHEN and SYDVKM. This CDR3 has 19 residues. V was clipped by 6 bases and J by 0 bases; unmatched bases: 13. CDR3 nucleotides: TGTGCCAGCAGCCCTGGGACTAGCGGGAGTTGGGTACCCTCCTACGAGCAGTACTTC. Protein: CASSPGTSGSWVPSYEQYF.

The chain uses TRBV5-1 and TRBJ2-2, with no clear D. The germline CDR1 and CDR2 sequences are SGHRS and YFSETQ. V was trimmed by 1 base and J by 2 bases, leaving 6 bases between them. The CDR3 length is 14 residues. The CDR3 sequence: CASSLRLNTGELFF. CDR3 coding DNA: TGCGCCAGCAGCTTGAGGCTTAACACCGGGGAGCTGTTTTTT.

This clone was seen just once. The V call is TRBV4-2, the J call TRBJ2-1, with D possibly being TRBD1 (5 bases). The CDR3 consists of 13 residues. The V and J ends lost 3 bases and 3 bases respectively, with 6 bases between them. CDR1 and CDR2 (germline): LGHNA, YNFKEQ. The CDR3 sequence: CASSHRDYNEQFF. CDR3 bases: TGTGCCAGCAGCCACAGGGACTACAATGAGCAGTTCTTC.

This clone has only a few counts. The chain couples TRBV2 to TRBJ2-2; TRBD1 matches at 8 bases. This CDR3 has 13 residues. V trimming: 5 bases; J trimming: 6 bases; junction bases outside the gene matches: 2. CDR1 and CDR2 (germline): SNHLY, FYNNEI. DNA for the CDR3: TGTGCCAGCAGTACACAGGGGGCCGGGGAGCTGTTTTTT. This translates into CASSTQGAGELFF.

The V gene is TRBV5-5, the J gene TRBJ1-5; D is uncertain. Trimming shortened V by 2 bases and J by 10 bases, and 22 bases separated the two germline ends. CDR3 length: 16 residues. CDR1 is SGHKS and CDR2 is YYEKEE in the germline V gene (reference sequence). DNA for the CDR3: TGTGCCAGCAGCTTATGGGGAGGACTTGCAATCAGCCCCCAGCATTTT. Protein product: CASSLWGGLAISPQHF.

The chain has TRBV18 and TRBJ1-1, with D unclear. Deletions cut 2 bases from V and 6 bases from J, with 7 bases between. The CDR3 extends over 12 amino acids. Per the germline V gene, CDR1 is KGHSH and CDR2 is LQKENI. This CDR3 is CASSPTRAEAFF. The CDR3 region has the DNA TGTGCCAGCTCACCAACGAGGGCTGAAGCTTTCTTT.

The chain joins TRBV6-5 to TRBJ1-1; D is possibly TRBD1 (5 bases). Trimming shortened V by 0 bases and J by 4 bases, and 15 bases separated the two germline ends. CDR1 is MNHEY, CDR2 SVGAGI, per germline. The CDR3 is 16 amino acids. The DNA of the CDR3 is TGTGCCAGCAGTTACTCAAGGGGAGGGGACCGCACTGAAGCTTTCTTT. It specifies CASSYSRGGDRTEAFF.

This sequence joins TRBV3-1 (or the pseudogene TRBV3-2) and TRBJ1-5, with 7 bases identical to TRBD1. V was pared by 3 bases and J by 1 base, with 3 bases of the junction left unmatched. CDR1 LGHDT and CDR2 YNNKEL come from the germline V gene (reference sequence). The CDR3 spans 15 residues. The CDR3 loop is CASSHGQASNQPQHF. The CDR3 nucleotides are TGTGCCAGCAGCCACGGACAGGCCAGCAATCAGCCCCAGCATTTT.

CDR3 sequence (DNA): TGTGCCAGCAGTGTCGGTAGGTTCACGAACACTGAAGCTTTCTTT. Translation: CASSVGRFTNTEAFF. The chain couples TRBV27 to TRBJ1-1; no clear D gene. Germline lookup yields CDR1 MNHEY and CDR2 SMNVEV (reference sequence). CDR3 length equals 15 residues. Deletions cut 5 bases from V and 1 base from J, with 14 bases between.